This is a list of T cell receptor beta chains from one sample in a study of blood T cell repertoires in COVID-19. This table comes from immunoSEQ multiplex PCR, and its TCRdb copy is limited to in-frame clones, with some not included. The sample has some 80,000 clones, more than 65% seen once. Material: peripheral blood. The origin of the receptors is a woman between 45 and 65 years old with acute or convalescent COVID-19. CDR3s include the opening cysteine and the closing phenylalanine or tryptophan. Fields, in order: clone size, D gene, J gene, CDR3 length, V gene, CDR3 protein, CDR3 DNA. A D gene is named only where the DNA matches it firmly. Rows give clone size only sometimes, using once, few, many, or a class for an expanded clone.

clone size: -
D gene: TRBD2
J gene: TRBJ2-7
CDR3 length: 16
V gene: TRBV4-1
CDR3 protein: CASSQGGASGIKEQYF
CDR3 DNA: TGCGCCAGCAGCCAAGGGGGCGCTAGCGGGATTAAGGAGCAGTACTTC

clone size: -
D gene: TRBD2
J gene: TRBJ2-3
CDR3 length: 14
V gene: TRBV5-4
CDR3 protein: CASKIRGGTDTQYF
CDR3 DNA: TGTGCCAGCAAGATACGGGGGGGCACAGATACGCAGTATTTT

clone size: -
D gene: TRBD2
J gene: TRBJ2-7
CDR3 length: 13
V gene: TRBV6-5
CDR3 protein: CASSPGLAGQQYF
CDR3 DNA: TGTGCCAGCAGTCCGGGACTAGCGGGACAGCAGTACTTC

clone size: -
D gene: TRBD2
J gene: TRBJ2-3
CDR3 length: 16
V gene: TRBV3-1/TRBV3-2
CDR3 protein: CASSPTSGGVTDTQYF
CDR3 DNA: TGTGCCAGCAGCCCGACTAGCGGGGGGGTAACAGATACGCAGTATTTT

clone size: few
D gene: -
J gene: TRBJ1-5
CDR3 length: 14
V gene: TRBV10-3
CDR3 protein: CAIQDSGGGQPQHF
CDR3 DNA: TGTGCCATCCAAGACTCGGGGGGCGGGCAGCCCCAGCATTTT

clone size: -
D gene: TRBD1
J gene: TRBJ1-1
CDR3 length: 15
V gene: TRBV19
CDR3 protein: CASSRQTGLGTEAFF
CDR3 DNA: TGTGCCAGTAGTAGACAGACAGGGCTCGGCACTGAAGCTTTCTTT

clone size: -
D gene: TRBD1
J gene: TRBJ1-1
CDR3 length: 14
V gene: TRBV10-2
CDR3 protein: CASRKTGLNTEAFF
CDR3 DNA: TGCGCCAGCAGAAAGACAGGGTTAAACACTGAAGCTTTCTTT

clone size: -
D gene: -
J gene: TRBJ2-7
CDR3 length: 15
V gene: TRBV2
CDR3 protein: CASQGSPGGQGEQYF
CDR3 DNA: TGTGCCAGTCAGGGGTCGCCAGGGGGGCAGGGCGAGCAGTACTTC

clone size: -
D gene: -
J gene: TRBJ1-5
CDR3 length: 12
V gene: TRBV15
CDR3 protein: CATSRTYQPQHF
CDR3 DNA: TGTGCCACCAGCAGAACATATCAGCCCCAGCATTTT

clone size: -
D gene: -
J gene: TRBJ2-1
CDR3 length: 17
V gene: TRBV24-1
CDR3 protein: CATSDLWREGVTNEQFF
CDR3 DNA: TGTGCCACCAGTGATTTGTGGCGGGAAGGGGTTACCAATGAGCAGTTCTTC

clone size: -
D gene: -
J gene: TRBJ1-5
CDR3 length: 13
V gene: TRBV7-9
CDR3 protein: CASSFLGEAPQHF
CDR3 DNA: TGTGCCAGCAGCTTCTTAGGGGAGGCGCCCCAGCATTTT